The next 21 T cell receptor beta chains were all read from a single sample in a study of blood T cell repertoires in COVID-19 (dated by TCRdb to about 2020). The library came from the immunoSEQ multiplex PCR assay. The table was pulled from immuneACCESS by TCRdb, which kept in-frame rearrangements only. Such tables lose some clones; where checked, under half of the loss comes from unresolved V genes, and the rest has no known cause. The sample table shows 200,000 to 250,000 clones, and roughly 86% are seen once. Over 2.5% of the sample lies in the top ten. The sequencing input was peripheral blood. The receptors here all came from a man aged 60 to 69 with acute or convalescent COVID-19.

The chain combines TRBV3-1 (or the pseudogene TRBV3-2) with TRBJ2-7, with TRBD1 matching over 10 bases. Germline V gene sequence: CDR1 LGHDT, CDR2 YNNKEL (reference sequence). The CDR3 extends over 15 amino acids. With V trimmed by 0 bases and J by 6 bases, 5 bases remained unmatched. DNA of the CDR3: TGTGCCAGCAGCCAAGATTTGGGACAGGGGCGCGAGCAGTACTTC. Translated: CASSQDLGQGREQYF.

The chain links TRBV5-4 to TRBJ2-1, with TRBD2 matching over 9 bases. Looked up from germline, CDR1 is SGHNT and CDR2 is YYREEE (reference sequence). V was clipped by 4 bases and J by 8 bases; unmatched bases: 10. The CDR3 has 15 amino acids. The CDR3 nucleotides read TGTGCCAGCAGCGCTCCTCAGCGGGGGGTCGATGAGCAGTTCTTC. Translation gives CASSAPQRGVDEQFF.

The chain employs TRBV19 and TRBJ1-1; D gene uncertain. This CDR3 contains 14 residues. Per germline, CDR1 LNHDA and CDR2 SQIVND (reference sequence). Between the trimmed V and J ends, which lost 1 base and 1 base, there was a span of 7 bases. In DNA form, the CDR3 reads TGTGCCAGTAGTATAGTTACGGGGAACACTGAAGCTTTCTTT. It is translated as CASSIVTGNTEAFF.

The chain recombines TRBV11-2 with TRBJ2-3; D remains unclear. The V gene lost 1 base and the J gene lost 7 bases, with 9 bases spanning the gap. Germline CDR1 is SGHAT and CDR2 is FQNNGV. The CDR3 runs to 13 residues. CDR3 residues: CASSLGAAYTQYF. CDR3 nucleotide sequence: TGTGCCAGCAGCTTAGGGGCCGCATATACGCAGTATTTT.

This clone was counted once. The chain has TRBV5-1 and TRBJ1-1; a possible D gene is TRBD1 (6 bases). This CDR3 comprises 16 residues. Germline lookup yields CDR1 SGHRS and CDR2 YFSETQ. Trimming took 3 bases from V and 0 from J, leaving 15 bases between them. Written as DNA, the CDR3 is TGCGCCAGCAGCTGGGGACACTTAGGTCTGAACACTGAAGCTTTCTTT. Translation: CASSWGHLGLNTEAFF.

The sample holds one count of this clone. The chain employs TRBV9 and TRBJ1-1, with D tentatively TRBD1 (5 bases). The germline V gene encodes CDR1 SGDLS and CDR2 YYNGEE. This CDR3 has 14 amino acids. Between the trimmed V and J ends, which lost 0 bases and 4 bases, there was a span of 10 bases. CDR3: CASSVASGGTEAFF. DNA for the CDR3: TGTGCCAGCAGCGTAGCGTCGGGGGGCACTGAAGCTTTCTTT. Full variable domain (missing parts from reference TRBV9 and TRBJ1-1): DSGVTQTPKHLITATGQRVTLRCSPRSGDLSVYWYQQSLDQGLQFLIQYYNGEERAKGNILERFSAQQFPDLHSELNLSSLELGDSALYFCASSVASGGTEAFFGQGTRLTVV.

The genes are TRBV12-3 or TRBV12-4 and TRBJ1-4; D is undetermined. This CDR3 region has 13 residues. DNA of the CDR3: TGTGCAACCAAACGGGATCTAAATGAAAAACTGTTTTTT. Translation: CATKRDLNEKLFF.

This clone appeared a few times. J is TRBJ1-1 and V is TRBV7-9; D unresolved. CDR3 length: 14 amino acids. V was shortened by 2 bases and J by 3 bases, with 10 bases between the two germline ends. CDR1 is SEHNR and CDR2 is FQNEAQ in the germline V gene (reference sequence). This CDR3 is CASSLPFPDTEAFF. CDR3 nucleotide sequence: TGTGCCAGCAGCTTACCCTTCCCCGACACTGAAGCTTTCTTT.

The V gene is TRBV19, the J gene TRBJ1-5, with TRBD1 as a possible D gene (5 bases). This CDR3 is 15 amino acids long. The ends were cut back, 1 base at V and 5 bases at J, with 12 bases in the middle. Germline V gene data show CDR1 as LNHDA and CDR2 as SQIVND (reference sequence). CDR3 sequence reads: CASSIVTVGHQPQHF. The DNA of the CDR3 is TGTGCCAGTAGTATAGTGACAGTGGGGCATCAGCCCCAGCATTTT.

This clone was counted only a few times. V usage is TRBV14 and J usage is TRBJ1-6; D remains unclear. There are 15 residues in the CDR3. The germline gives CDR1 SGHDN, CDR2 FVKESK. V was shortened by 1 base and J by 6 bases, with 10 bases between the two germline ends. CDR3 sequence (DNA): TGTGCCAGCAGCCAAGTGCGGCCCGGTAATTCACCCCTCCACTTT. Translating gives CASSQVRPGNSPLHF.

The V gene is TRBV5-5, the J gene TRBJ2-1, with D perhaps matching TRBD2 (6 bases). This CDR3 is built from 15 residues. Germline CDR1 and CDR2: SGHKS and YYEKEE (reference sequence). Trimming removed 1 base at V and 5 bases at J, with 13 bases between. As DNA, the CDR3 is TGTGCCAGCAGCTTGCCGCGGGCGGGGAACAATGAGCAGTTCTTC. Its protein is CASSLPRAGNNEQFF.

CDR3 residues: CASSLGAVSSYEQYF. CDR3 DNA sequence: TGTGCCAGCAGCTTGGGGGCAGTGAGCTCCTACGAGCAGTACTTC. The V call is TRBV7-3, the J call TRBJ2-7; a weak D match, TRBD1 (6 bases). Trimming shortened V by 3 bases and J by 0 bases, and 12 bases separated the two germline ends. This CDR3 has 15 residues. From germline, CDR1 is SGHTA and CDR2 FQGTGA.

This clone was detected once. The V call is TRBV28, the J call TRBJ2-7; 10 bases match TRBD1. CDR3 length: 15 amino acids. The germline gives CDR1 MDHEN, CDR2 SYDVKM. With V trimmed by 6 bases and J by 5 bases, 10 bases remained unmatched. DNA for the CDR3: TGTGCCAGCAGCCCCGACAGGGGGCGAGGAAACGAGCAGTACTTC. Amino acids: CASSPDRGRGNEQYF.

The CDR3 is CASSAQGAIGYNEQFF. The CDR3 nucleotides are TGTGCCAGCAGCGCACAGGGGGCGATAGGGTACAATGAGCAGTTCTTC. This sequence joins TRBV11-3 and TRBJ2-1, with 9 positions matching TRBD1. CDR3 length: 16 amino acids. Germline V gene sequence: CDR1 SGHNT, CDR2 YENEEA. V lost 5 bases to trimming and J lost 4 bases; unmatched junction nucleotides: 9. Supplemented by reference TRBV11-3 and TRBJ2-1, the full variable domain reads EAGVVQSPRYKIIEKKQPVAFWCNPISGHNTLYWYLQNLGQGPELLIRYENEEAVDDSQLPKDRFSAERLKGVDSTLKIQPAELGDSAVYLCASSAQGAIGYNEQFFGPGTRLTVL.

This clone was seen just once. This chain links TRBV28 with TRBJ1-1; a possible D gene is TRBD1 (5 bases). There are 14 residues in the CDR3. V lost 1 base and J lost 5, with 11 bases in between. Germline lookup yields CDR1 MDHEN and CDR2 SYDVKM. The DNA of the CDR3 is TGTGCCAGCAGTTTATCGGCAGGGAAAACTGAAGCTTTCTTT. This encodes CASSLSAGKTEAFF.

V usage is TRBV7-3 and J usage is TRBJ2-5; D possibly corresponds to TRBD1 (6 bases). With 4 bases removed from V and 2 bases from J, the gap between germline ends came to 17 bases. Germline V gene sequence: CDR1 SGHTA, CDR2 FQGTGA. The CDR3 loop spans 16 amino acids. DNA of the CDR3: TGTGCCAGCAGCTCTATCGGGACAAGCGCGCAAGAGACCCAGTACTTC. It codes for CASSSIGTSAQETQYF.

The V call is TRBV19, the J call TRBJ1-5; D is possibly TRBD1 (5 bases). Trimming removed 10 bases from V and 4 bases from J, with 11 bases in between. Germline CDR1 reads LNHDA; CDR2 reads SQIVND (reference sequence). This CDR3 contains 12 residues. In DNA form, the CDR3 reads TGTGCCACTGGGGGGGGTAATCAGCCCCAGCATTTT. This translates into CATGGGNQPQHF.

The gene calls are TRBV6-1 and TRBJ1-4; perhaps TRBD1 as D (5 bases). The CDR3 has 14 amino acids. CDR1 is MNHNS and CDR2 is SASEGT in the germline V gene. Trimming left V 1 base short and J 7 bases short, with 10 bases between. The DNA of the CDR3 is TGTGCCAGCAGTGAAGGGTCAGGGTTTGAAAAACTGTTTTTT. Amino acid sequence: CASSEGSGFEKLFF.

The CDR3 DNA is TGCGCCAGCAGCTTACCAGAGGTTGACGGAACCGGGGAGCTGTTTTTT. It yields the protein CASSLPEVDGTGELFF. The V gene is TRBV5-1, the J gene TRBJ2-2, with unresolved D. V was shortened by 2 bases and J by 5 bases, with 16 bases between the two germline ends. The CDR3 is 16 residues long. Germline CDR1 and CDR2: SGHRS and YFSETQ. Combining the CDR3 with reference TRBV5-1 and TRBJ2-2 gives the whole variable domain KAGVTQTPRYLIKTRGQQVTLSCSPISGHRSVSWYQQTPGQGLQFLFEYFSETQRNKGNFPGRFSGRQFSNSRSEMNVSTLELGDSALYLCASSLPEVDGTGELFFGEGSRLTVL.

The rearrangement joins TRBV7-3 to TRBJ2-1, with 11 bases that match TRBD2. The V gene's germline CDR1 is SGHTA and CDR2 FQGTGA. The CDR3 runs 19 residues. Trimming cost V 1 base and J 6 bases; bases outside gene matches: 14. CDR3 sequence reads: CASSLKTGNLAGGRNEQFF. The DNA for the CDR3 is TGTGCCAGCAGCTTAAAAACGGGGAATCTAGCGGGGGGTCGCAATGAGCAGTTCTTC. The variable domain in full, completed from reference TRBV7-3 and TRBJ2-1, reads GAGVSQTPSNKVTEKGKYVELRCDPISGHTALYWYRQSLGQGPEFLIYFQGTGAADDSGLPNDRFFAVRPEGSVSTLKIQRTERGDSAVYLCASSLKTGNLAGGRNEQFFGPGTRLTVL.

This sequence joins TRBV5-1 and TRBJ2-2; possibly TRBD2 for D (7 bases). This CDR3 contains 14 residues. Per the germline V gene, CDR1 is SGHRS and CDR2 is YFSETQ. Between the trimmed V and J ends, which lost 4 bases and 7 bases, there was a span of 14 bases. The chain's CDR3 is CASSTGGQYGELFF. The CDR3 nucleotides read TGCGCCAGCAGCACCGGGGGGCAGTACGGGGAGCTGTTTTTT.